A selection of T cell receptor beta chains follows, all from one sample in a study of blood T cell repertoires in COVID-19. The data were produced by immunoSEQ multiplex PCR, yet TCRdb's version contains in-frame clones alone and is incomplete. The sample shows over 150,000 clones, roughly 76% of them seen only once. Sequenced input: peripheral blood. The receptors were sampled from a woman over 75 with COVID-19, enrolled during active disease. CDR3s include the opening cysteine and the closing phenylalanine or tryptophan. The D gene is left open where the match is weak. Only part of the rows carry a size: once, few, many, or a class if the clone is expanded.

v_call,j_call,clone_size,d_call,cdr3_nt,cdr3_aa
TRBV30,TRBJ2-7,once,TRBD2,TGTGCCTGGAGTCCACGGGGCGGGGGGGTCTACGAGCAGTACTTC,CAWSPRGGGVYEQYF
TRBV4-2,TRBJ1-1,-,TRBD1,TGTGCCAGCAGCCTACGACAGGGGAACACTGAAGCTTTCTTT,CASSLRQGNTEAFF
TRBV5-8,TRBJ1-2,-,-,TGTGCCAGCAGCCCCGGCCGGTTTAGGAGCCTATATGGCTACACCTTC,CASSPGRFRSLYGYTF
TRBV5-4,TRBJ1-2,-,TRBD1,TGTGCCAGCAGCTACACCGGGACAGCCGTCTATGGCTACACCTTC,CASSYTGTAVYGYTF
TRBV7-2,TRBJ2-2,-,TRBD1,TGTGCCAGCAGCTTAAACCGGGACAGGGTAACTACCGGGGAGCTGTTTTTT,CASSLNRDRVTTGELFF
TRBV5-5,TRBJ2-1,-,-,TGTGCCAGCAGCCAATCGGGGGTCGAGCAGTTCTTC,CASSQSGVEQFF
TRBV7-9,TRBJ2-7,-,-,TGTGCCAGCAGCTTGGAGCAGCCCTACGAGCAGTACTTC,CASSLEQPYEQYF
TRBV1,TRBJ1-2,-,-,TGCACCAGGGAGGGGAAGAGACGAGAGGGCTACACCTTC,CTREGKRREGYTF
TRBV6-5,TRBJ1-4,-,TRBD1,TGTGCCAGCAGACGGACAGGGGGCTCTAATGAAAAACTGTTTTTT,CASRRTGGSNEKLFF
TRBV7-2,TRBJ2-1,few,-,TGTGCCAGCAGCATAAGTTCTAGCTCCTACAATGAGCAGTTCTTC,CASSISSSSYNEQFF
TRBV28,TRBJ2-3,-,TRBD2,TGTGCCAGCAGTTTCCCCATAGAGACTAGCGGGAGAGGGCACACAGATACGCAGTATTTT,CASSFPIETSGRGHTDTQYF
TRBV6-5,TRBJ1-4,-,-,TGTGCCAGCAGCTTGGGGCCAACTAATGAAAAACTGTTTTTT,CASSLGPTNEKLFF
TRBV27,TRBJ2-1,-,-,TGTGCCAGCAGTCCCGCGGCGCTCAGCTCCTACAATGAGCAGTTCTTC,CASSPAALSSYNEQFF
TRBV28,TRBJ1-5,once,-,TGTGCCAGCAGTTCCCCGACCAGGTACTTCAGGGGAAGCAATCAGCCCCAGCATTTT,CASSSPTRYFRGSNQPQHF
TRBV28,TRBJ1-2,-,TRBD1,TGTGCCAGCAGTTCTCCCGGCGGGACAGGGGGAGGCTACACCTTC,CASSSPGGTGGGYTF
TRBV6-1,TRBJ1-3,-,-,TGTGCCAGCAGTGAAACTCTTGTGGGCGCGAGAGGAAACACCATATATTTT,CASSETLVGARGNTIYF
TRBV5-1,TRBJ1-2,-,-,TGCGCCAGCAGCCAAGATGGACAGAGTGGCTACACCTTC,CASSQDGQSGYTF
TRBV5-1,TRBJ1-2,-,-,TGCGCCAGCAGCTTGGATACGGACTATGGCTACACCTTC,CASSLDTDYGYTF
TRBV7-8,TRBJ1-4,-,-,TGTGCCAGCAGCCGAGCGGGCGCAACTAATGAAAAACTGTTTTTT,CASSRAGATNEKLFF
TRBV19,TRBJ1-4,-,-,TGTGCCAGTAGTATCTCCCAACAGGAGAATGAAAAACTGTTTTTT,CASSISQQENEKLFF
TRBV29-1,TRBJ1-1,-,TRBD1,TGCAGCGTTGATAGGAAGGGACAGGGGGCCATGAACACTGAAGCTTTCTTT,CSVDRKGQGAMNTEAFF
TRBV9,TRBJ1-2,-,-,TGTGCCAGCAGCCGCGGACGGGGTCTAGGCTACACCTTC,CASSRGRGLGYTF
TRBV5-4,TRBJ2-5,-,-,TGTGCCAGCAGCTCTGGAGGGTGGGGAGAGACCCAGTACTTC,CASSSGGWGETQYF